The 9 T cell receptor beta chains in this list originate from one sample, sequenced in a study of blood T cell repertoires in COVID-19 (TCRdb year 2020). The library was produced with the immunoSEQ multiplex PCR assay. TCRdb stores this immuneACCESS table with in-frame sequences only. Part of the clones is absent; in the studies checked, under half of the shortfall reflects unresolved V genes, and no reason is known for the rest. For this sample there are about 76,000 clones; approximately 80% appear just once. The ten most abundant clones make up around a sixth of the sample. Material: peripheral blood. The receptors originated from a human donor in a cohort sampled during active COVID-19.

This clone was seen a single time. The chain joins TRBV3-1 (or the pseudogene TRBV3-2) to TRBJ2-5; D may be TRBD2 (5 bases). The germline V and J ends were trimmed by 6 bases and 1 base, with 15 bases remaining between them. The CDR3 covers 15 residues. Germline CDR1 is LGHDT and CDR2 is YNNKEL (reference sequence). In DNA, the CDR3 is TGTGCCAGCAGGCCGGGGTTGGGCGGCCAAGAGACCCAGTACTTC. Its protein product is CASRPGLGGQETQYF.

The CDR3 is CASSHTEGAPTEAFF. Here the CDR3 DNA reads TGTGCCAGCAGCCATACGGAGGGGGCTCCCACTGAAGCTTTCTTT. The gene calls are TRBV6-5 and TRBJ1-1, with TRBD1 matching over 7 bases. J gave up 4 bases and V 6 bases, and 11 bases lay outside the gene matches. CDR3 length equals 15 residues. Germline values: CDR1 MNHEY, CDR2 SVGAGI.

This clone was detected only a few times. The chain joins TRBV11-2 to TRBJ1-2; D might be TRBD1 (6 bases). Germline values: CDR1 SGHAT, CDR2 FQNNGV. The CDR3 covers 14 residues. V lost 4 bases and J lost 8, with 17 bases in between. CDR3 sequence (DNA): TGTGCCAGCAGCTCGATGGCTGGACAGCTCGGCTACACCTTC. It specifies CASSSMAGQLGYTF.

The chain uses TRBV5-5 and TRBJ2-5, with a tentative D call TRBD2 (7 bases). Germline values: CDR1 SGHKS, CDR2 YYEKEE (reference sequence). The V end lost 2 bases, the J end lost 0 bases, and 11 bases lay between the germline ends. This CDR3 spans 15 amino acids. CDR3 nucleotides: TGTGCCAGCAGCTTCAGGGGAGGGGACCAAGAGACCCAGTACTTC. As protein: CASSFRGGDQETQYF. The full variable domain, with the rest looked up from reference TRBV5-5 and TRBJ2-5, is DAGVTQSPTHLIKTRGQQVTLRCSPISGHKSVSWYQQVLGQGPQFIFQYYEKEERGRGNFPDRFSARQFPNYSSELNVNALLLGDSALYLCASSFRGGDQETQYFGPGTRLLVL.

V and J are TRBV7-8 and TRBJ2-3, with D perhaps matching TRBD2 (5 bases). This CDR3 is 15 amino acids long. V shed 2 bases and J shed 0 bases, with 9 bases lying between them. Germline CDR1 SGHVS, CDR2 FQNEAQ. CDR3 region: CASSLSGVSTDTQYF. As DNA, the CDR3 is TGTGCCAGCAGCTTAAGCGGTGTTAGCACAGATACGCAGTATTTT.

The rearrangement links TRBV5-6 to TRBJ2-3, with TRBD2 matching 8 bases. The germline gives CDR1 SGHDT, CDR2 YYEEEE. The CDR3 has 15 residues. J gave up 5 bases and V 4 bases, and 9 bases lay outside the gene matches. The CDR3: CASSPGLALGDTQYF. In DNA form, the CDR3 reads TGTGCCAGCAGCCCCGGACTAGCCTTAGGAGATACGCAGTATTTT.

CDR3 nucleotides: TGTGCCAGTAGTATAGATGATTCGGGCTCCTACGAGCAGTACTTC. Translated, it gives CASSIDDSGSYEQYF. The chain joins TRBV19 to TRBJ2-7, with unresolved D. Deletions cut 0 bases from V and 0 bases from J, with 9 bases between. Germline V gene data show CDR1 as LNHDA and CDR2 as SQIVND (reference sequence). This CDR3 has 15 amino acids.

CDR3 residues: CASSIGGRQPQHF. In nucleotides, the CDR3 is TGTGCCAGTAGTATCGGGGGGCGGCAGCCCCAGCATTTT. The chain combines TRBV19 with TRBJ1-5, with D possibly being TRBD1 (6 bases). Trimming removed 3 bases at V and 7 bases at J, with 10 bases between. CDR3 length: 13 residues. Germline loops: CDR1 LNHDA, CDR2 SQIVND (reference sequence).

The chain employs TRBV7-8 and TRBJ1-1, with D perhaps matching TRBD1 (5 bases). The CDR3 has 13 amino acids. With 2 bases removed from V and 7 bases from J, the gap between germline ends came to 11 bases. CDR1 and CDR2 (germline): SGHVS, FQNEAQ. This chain's CDR3 is CASSLLEGLEAFF. CDR3 nucleotide sequence: TGTGCCAGCAGCTTATTAGAGGGACTTGAAGCTTTCTTT.